Below are 31 T cell receptor beta chains sequenced from a single sample in a study of blood T cell repertoires in COVID-19. The repertoire was sequenced with immunoSEQ multiplex PCR; TCRdb's copy has only in-frame clones and lacks some. Of 210,000 or so clones detected, roughly nine tenths appear once; the ten largest clones hold over 3%. Sequencing used PBMCs or T cells enriched from blood (not recorded which). These receptors all come from a woman aged 50 to 60 in a cohort exposed to, infected with or recovered from COVID-19 (not recorded which).

J is TRBJ1-4 and V is TRBV18; TRBD1 matches at 7 bases. Germline V gene data show CDR1 as KGHSH and CDR2 as LQKENI. CDR3 size: 15 residues. V lost 6 bases to trimming and J lost 8 bases; unmatched junction nucleotides: 12. The CDR3 DNA sequence: TGTGCCAGCTCCCCGGGACAGATCAAAGACGAAAAACTGTTTTTT. Protein: CASSPGQIKDEKLFF.

The V and J genes are TRBV20-1 and TRBJ2-7; no clear D. This CDR3 has 10 residues. The germline V gene encodes CDR1 DFQATT and CDR2 SNEGSKA (reference sequence). V was cut by 2 bases and J by 4 bases, with 3 bases left in between. The DNA of the CDR3 is TGCAGTGCTAGACCTTACGAGCAGTACTTC. This gives the protein CSARPYEQYF.

About this clone itself: The sample has other DNA sequences that encode this CDR3 too. This sequence joins TRBV30 and TRBJ1-5; maybe TRBD1 (6 bases). The germline CDR1 and CDR2 sequences are GTSNPN and SVGIG (reference sequence). The CDR3 extends over 13 amino acids. V lost 2 bases and J 2 bases, leaving 7 bases between the germline ends. CDR3 DNA: TGTGCCTGGAGTAACAGGGGCAATCAGCCCCAGCATTTT. Translating gives CAWSNRGNQPQHF.

The rearrangement joins TRBV19 to TRBJ1-2, with D unresolved. CDR3 length equals 11 residues. Germline V gene sequence: CDR1 LNHDA, CDR2 SQIVND (reference sequence). V was clipped by 4 bases and J by 5 bases, with 5 bases between them. CDR3 bases: TGTGCCAGTAGTAGCCTATATGGCTACACCTTC. Translation: CASSSLYGYTF.

CDR3 sequence (DNA): TGTGCCACCAGCAGAGCTTTTGGCCCCGACTACTACGAGCAGTACTTC. It codes for CATSRAFGPDYYEQYF. The chain recombines TRBV15 with TRBJ2-7; D may be TRBD2 (5 bases). The CDR3 totals 16 residues. V shed 1 base and J shed 3 bases, with 16 bases lying between them. The germline V gene has CDR1 LNHNV and CDR2 YYDKDF (reference sequence).

J is TRBJ1-2 and V is TRBV20-1, with TRBD1 as a possible D gene (6 bases). CDR3 length equals 11 residues. Germline CDR1 DFQATT, CDR2 SNEGSKA (reference sequence). Trimming cost V 4 bases and J 5 bases, with 8 bases left between them. CDR3 in amino acids: CSANGQYGYTF. CDR3 nucleotides: TGCAGTGCTAACGGACAGTATGGCTACACCTTC.

This chain joins TRBV28 and TRBJ2-7, with D perhaps TRBD1 (6 bases). The ends were cut back, 4 bases at V and 3 bases at J, with 10 bases in the middle. This CDR3 spans 13 amino acids. Germline CDR1 is MDHEN and CDR2 is SYDVKM. The CDR3 protein is CASSSGTLYEQYF. In DNA, the CDR3 is TGTGCCAGCAGTTCCGGGACACTCTACGAGCAGTACTTC.

The chain recombines TRBV4-1 with TRBJ1-1; 7 bases map to TRBD1. This CDR3 has 14 amino acids. Germline V gives CDR1 MGHRA, CDR2 YSYEKL. The ends lost 4 bases at V and 6 bases at J; junction bases unmatched: 8. Here the CDR3 DNA reads TGCGCCAGCAGCCGAGTTAACAGGGGCCCTGAAGCTTTCTTT. Protein sequence: CASSRVNRGPEAFF.

V and J are TRBV30 and TRBJ2-1; 13 bases line up with TRBD2. V shed 3 bases and J 4 bases; nucleotides not matched to a gene: 18. This CDR3 has 20 amino acids. From germline, CDR1 is GTSNPN and CDR2 SVGIG (reference sequence). The CDR3 DNA is TGTGCCTGGAGCTCCAAGACCCCAATACTAGCGGGGGGGGTGTACAATGAGCAGTTCTTC. Protein: CAWSSKTPILAGGVYNEQFF.

The chain carries TRBV20-1 and TRBJ1-5; D is ambiguous. Germline CDR1 reads DFQATT; CDR2 reads SNEGSKA (reference sequence). There are 14 residues in the CDR3. V was trimmed by 3 bases and J by 1 base, leaving 10 bases between them. CDR3: CSASRGGSNQPQHF. In DNA form, the CDR3 reads TGCAGTGCTAGTCGGGGTGGAAGCAATCAGCCCCAGCATTTT.

CDR3 residues: CASSLVYITEAFF. The CDR3 DNA reads as TGTGCCAGCAGTTTAGTCTATATTACTGAAGCTTTCTTT. The chain couples TRBV12-3 or TRBV12-4 to TRBJ1-1; D unresolved. With 1 base removed from V and 5 bases from J, the gap between germline ends came to 8 bases. This CDR3 has 13 residues.

The chain couples TRBV7-9 to TRBJ2-7; TRBD1 matches 7 bases. The CDR3 is 15 amino acids. Germline CDR1 reads SEHNR; CDR2 reads FQNEAQ (reference sequence). V lost 4 bases, J lost 0 bases, and 6 bases stayed unmatched. This CDR3 is CASSSGDRYSYEQYF. The CDR3 nucleotides are TGTGCCAGCAGCTCTGGGGACAGATACTCCTACGAGCAGTACTTC.

V usage is TRBV5-1 and J usage is TRBJ2-1; D not certain. CDR1 is SGHRS, CDR2 YFSETQ, per germline. With 4 bases removed from V and 3 bases from J, the gap between germline ends came to 5 bases. This CDR3 spans 12 amino acids. CDR3 in amino acids: CASSVNYNEQFF. The CDR3 DNA reads TGCGCCAGCAGCGTCAACTACAATGAGCAGTTCTTC.

The chain joins TRBV13 to TRBJ2-1; 12 bases align to TRBD2. CDR1 and CDR2 (germline): PRHDT, FYEKMQ (reference sequence). This CDR3 comprises 16 residues. V lost 3 bases and J lost 5; bases outside the gene matches: 5. The CDR3 here is CASSFASGGADNEQFF. For the CDR3, the DNA is TGTGCCAGCAGCTTCGCTAGCGGGGGGGCGGACAATGAGCAGTTCTTC.

The rearrangement links TRBV20-1 to TRBJ1-6; 8 bases match TRBD1. Germline V lookup: CDR1 DFQATT, CDR2 SNEGSKA (reference sequence). V lost 3 bases, J lost 9 bases, and 4 bases stayed unmatched. The CDR3 has 13 residues. CDR3 sequence: CSASQGAPSPLHF. CDR3 nucleotide sequence: TGCAGTGCTAGTCAGGGGGCCCCTTCACCCCTCCACTTT.

The chain couples TRBV30 to TRBJ1-2; no clear D gene. The CDR3 totals 13 residues. V was shortened by 1 base and J by 4 bases, with 10 bases between the two germline ends. CDR1 is GTSNPN and CDR2 is SVGIG in the germline V gene (reference sequence). In DNA, the CDR3 is TGTGCCTGGAGTGCGGAACAGTTCTATGGCTACACCTTC. Translating it yields CAWSAEQFYGYTF. The full variable domain, in which reference TRBV30 and TRBJ1-2 provide the parts outside the CDR3, is SQTIHQWPATLVQPVGSPLSLECTVEGTSNPNLYWYRQAAGRGLQLLFYSVGIGQISSEVPQNLSASRPQDRQFILSSKKLLLSDSGFYLCAWSAEQFYGYTFGSGTRLTVV.

The gene calls are TRBV21-1 and TRBJ1-5. TRBV21-1 is designated a pseudogene. CDR3 length equals 16 residues. In DNA, the CDR3 is TGTGCCAGCAGCAAACGGTGGGAGCGGGGCAATCAGCCCCAGCATTTT. Amino acids: CASSKRWERGNQPQHF.

The V and J genes are TRBV4-1 and TRBJ1-2; D is undetermined. V was shortened by 5 bases and J by 2 bases, with 15 bases between the two germline ends. Germline-derived CDR1 and CDR2 are MGHRA and YSYEKL. The CDR3 has 15 residues. The CDR3 nucleotides read TGCGCCAGCAGCAAAACAGCCGTCGGCAACTATGGCTACACCTTC. This gives the protein CASSKTAVGNYGYTF.

The rearrangement uses TRBV5-8 and TRBJ1-2; no definite D call. The CDR3 is 16 amino acids. V lost 4 bases and J lost 1, with 17 bases in between. CDR1 is SGHTS, CDR2 YDEGEE, per germline. CDR3 sequence (DNA): TGTGCCAGCAGCCCCCTCCTGACCCGCGGTAACTATGGCTACACCTTC. Amino acids: CASSPLLTRGNYGYTF.

This chain uses TRBV27 with TRBJ1-5; 10 positions agree with TRBD1. CDR3 size: 15 residues. Germline V gene data show CDR1 as MNHEY and CDR2 as SMNVEV (reference sequence). The V gene end was trimmed by 6 bases and the J gene end by 2 bases; junction bases not matched to a gene: 4. CDR3 sequence (DNA): TGTGCCAGCAGACCCGGGACAGGGGGCAATCAGCCCCAGCATTTT. Protein product: CASRPGTGGNQPQHF.

This clone has a handful of counts. CDR3 bases: TGTGCCAGCAGTCCCCGGACACCGGGCAATCAGCCCCAGCATTTT. It is translated as CASSPRTPGNQPQHF. V gene TRBV28 combines with J gene TRBJ1-5, with D possibly matching TRBD1 (5 bases). Germline V gene lookup returns CDR1 MDHEN and CDR2 SYDVKM. CDR3 length equals 15 residues. V lost 5 bases and J lost 2, with 13 bases in between.

The J gene is TRBJ2-7, the V gene TRBV11-2; D is possibly TRBD2 (6 bases). From germline, CDR1 is SGHAT and CDR2 FQNNGV. This CDR3 is built from 14 residues. Trimming shortened V by 8 bases and J by 2 bases, and 16 bases separated the two germline ends. In nucleotides, the CDR3 is TGTGCCAGCCGCTACTCATGGGGGGCCTACGAGCAGTACTTC. This codes for CASRYSWGAYEQYF.

The gene calls are TRBV6-4 and TRBJ1-1, with D possibly matching TRBD1 (5 bases). Germline lookup yields CDR1 MRHNA and CDR2 SNTAGT. V was shortened by 4 bases and J by 0 bases, with 6 bases between the two germline ends. The CDR3 spans 13 residues. The chain's CDR3 is CASSVGVNTEAFF. CDR3 DNA: TGTGCCAGCAGTGTAGGGGTGAACACTGAAGCTTTCTTT.

This clone was counted once. The V gene is TRBV10-1, the J gene TRBJ2-3, with a weak D call TRBD2 (6 bases). The germline V gene encodes CDR1 WNHNN and CDR2 SYGVQD (reference sequence). This CDR3 is 16 amino acids long. V was pared by 0 bases and J by 0 bases, with 10 bases between. The DNA of the CDR3 is TGCGCCAGCAGTGAGTCGATCGGGACTAGCACAGATACGCAGTATTTT. This codes for CASSESIGTSTDTQYF.

V and J are TRBV6-2 or TRBV6-3 and TRBJ1-1, with D perhaps TRBD1 (5 bases). The germline CDR1 and CDR2 sequences are MNHEY and SVGEGT. The CDR3 has 14 residues. Trimming cost V 1 base and J 4 bases, with 10 bases left between them. The CDR3 coding sequence is TGTGCCAGCAGTTACTTGGCCAGGGCCACTGAAGCTTTCTTT. It yields the protein CASSYLARATEAFF.

This chain links TRBV7-8 with TRBJ1-2, with 9 bases matching TRBD1. The CDR3 is 14 amino acids. With V trimmed by 2 bases and J by 6 bases, 4 bases remained unmatched. Germline V gene lookup returns CDR1 SGHVS and CDR2 FQNEAQ. Here the CDR3 reads CASSLLGTGNGYTF. The DNA for the CDR3 is TGTGCCAGCAGCTTATTGGGGACAGGGAATGGCTACACCTTC.

V and J are TRBV27 and TRBJ2-2; TRBD2 agrees at 14 bases. Per germline, CDR1 MNHEY and CDR2 SMNVEV (reference sequence). The CDR3 contains 17 residues. After removal of 3 bases from V and 7 bases from J, the junction contained 7 bases not matched to a gene. CDR3 bases: TGTGCCAGCAGTTTCAGACTAGCGGGGGGGCTTTACGGGGAGCTGTTTTTT. It encodes CASSFRLAGGLYGELFF.

This clone has a single count. The CDR3 is CRASGVDEQFF. DNA of the CDR3: TGCAGGGCAAGCGGGGTGGATGAGCAGTTCTTC. The chain combines TRBV20-1 with TRBJ2-1, with TRBD2 matching over 7 bases. Germline V gene sequence: CDR1 DFQATT, CDR2 SNEGSKA (reference sequence). The CDR3 is 11 amino acids.

The chain combines TRBV27 with TRBJ2-7, with D perhaps TRBD1 (6 bases). The CDR3 totals 16 residues. Trimming took 5 bases from V and 1 from J, leaving 18 bases between them. Germline V CDR1 and CDR2: MNHEY, SMNVEV (reference sequence). The CDR3 nucleotides read TGTGCCAGCAGTCGAGCCCCCGGGACATCATCCTACGAGCAGTACTTC. It specifies CASSRAPGTSSYEQYF.

The chain couples TRBV6-5 to TRBJ1-4; D is unresolved. CDR3 length: 15 amino acids. The ends were cut back, 6 bases at V and 0 bases at J, with 11 bases in the middle. Germline V gene lookup returns CDR1 MNHEY and CDR2 SVGAGI. For the CDR3, the DNA is TGTGCCAGCAGATCACCGAGCGCAACTAATGAAAAACTGTTTTTT. Residues: CASRSPSATNEKLFF.

In its sample, this clone was seen once. The genes are TRBV9 and TRBJ2-7, with 8 bases fitting TRBD2. V lost 3 bases and J lost 2; bases outside the gene matches: 7. The CDR3 runs 15 residues. Germline-derived CDR1 and CDR2 are SGDLS and YYNGEE. CDR3: CASSAQAGVTYEQYF. CDR3 coding DNA: TGTGCCAGCAGCGCCCAAGCGGGGGTTACCTACGAGCAGTACTTC.